This T cell receptor (beta chain) was identified in a study of T cell clones after liver transplantation. General study results and limits: These preliminary findings come from unstandardized post-transplant sampling times. The donor-reactive repertoire was only partly measurable in two subjects, lacking donor cells.

This CDR3 has 13 amino acids. The V end lost 0 bases, the J end lost 10 bases, and 11 bases lay between the germline ends. Germline lookup yields CDR1 MNHEY and CDR2 SVGAGI. Only in-frame clones appear in the TCRdb table, and some are missing; sequencing was by immunoSEQ multiplex PCR. The sample has tens of thousands of clones, more than 85% seen once. In the case of this clone: Its antigen is undetermined.

This chain joins TRBV6-5 and TRBJ2-3; D gene uncertain. Sequenced material: CD4+ T cells from blood, taken around 25 months after liver transplant. The TCR was taken from a human patient who received a liver transplant. Some T cells could come from the graft donor. The CDR3 DNA reads as TGTGCCAGCAGTTACTCGATGAACAACGCGCAGTATTTT. Protein product: CASSYSMNNAQYF.